This TCR beta chain was captured by sequencing in a study of shared clonotypes between healthy human individuals. Whole-study results and caveats: It was observed that about 5% of naive CD4 clonotypes were shared across several donors. Exclusively blood specimens were collected; tissue repertoires likely differ.

The V and J ends lost 3 bases and 5 bases respectively, with 6 bases between them. Looked up from germline, CDR1 is DFQATT and CDR2 is SNEGSKA (reference sequence). The CDR3 totals 11 residues. Recent acute infections and vaccinations were absent in the healthy HIV-negative adult donors. Subsets obtained from CD4+ cells comprised CD45RA+ naive and CD45RA-negative memory cells. As to this clone: Antigen: not known.

Assay used: immunoSEQ multiplex PCR; TCRdb lists only in-frame clones, some missing. The table lists over a million clones, more than 95% of them singletons. Sequenced input: naive CD4+ T cells sorted from blood. The subset was: CD45RA+ positively selected. The clonotype was recovered from a man aged 30 to 45 in good health. The chain recombines TRBV20-1 with TRBJ2-3; D gene ambiguous. This CDR3 is CSASRGDTQYF. The CDR3 DNA sequence: TGCAGTGCTAGTAGAGGAGATACGCAGTATTTT.